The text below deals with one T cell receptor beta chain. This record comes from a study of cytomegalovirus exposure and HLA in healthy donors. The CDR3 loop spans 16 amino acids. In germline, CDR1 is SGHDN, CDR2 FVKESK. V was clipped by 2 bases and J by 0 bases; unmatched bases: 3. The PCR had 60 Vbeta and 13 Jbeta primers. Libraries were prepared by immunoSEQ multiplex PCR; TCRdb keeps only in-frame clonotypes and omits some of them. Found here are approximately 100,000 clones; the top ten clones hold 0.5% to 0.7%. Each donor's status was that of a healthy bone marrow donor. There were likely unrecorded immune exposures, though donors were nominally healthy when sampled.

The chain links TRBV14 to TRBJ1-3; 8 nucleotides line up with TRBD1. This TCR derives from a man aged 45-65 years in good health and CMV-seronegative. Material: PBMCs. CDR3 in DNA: TGTGCCAGCAGCCAAAGACAGGGGCGCTCTGGAAACACCATATATTTT. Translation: CASSQRQGRSGNTIYF.